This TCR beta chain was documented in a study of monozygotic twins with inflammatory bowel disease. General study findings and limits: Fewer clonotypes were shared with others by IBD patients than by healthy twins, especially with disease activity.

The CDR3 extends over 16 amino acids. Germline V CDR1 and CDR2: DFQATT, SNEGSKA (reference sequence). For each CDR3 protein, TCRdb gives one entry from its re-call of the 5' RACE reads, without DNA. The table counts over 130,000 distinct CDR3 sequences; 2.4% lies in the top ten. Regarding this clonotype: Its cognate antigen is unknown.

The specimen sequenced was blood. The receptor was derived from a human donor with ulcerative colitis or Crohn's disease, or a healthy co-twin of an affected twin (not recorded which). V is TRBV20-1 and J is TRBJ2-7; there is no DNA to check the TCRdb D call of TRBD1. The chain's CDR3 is CSARDLGRLSSYEQYF.